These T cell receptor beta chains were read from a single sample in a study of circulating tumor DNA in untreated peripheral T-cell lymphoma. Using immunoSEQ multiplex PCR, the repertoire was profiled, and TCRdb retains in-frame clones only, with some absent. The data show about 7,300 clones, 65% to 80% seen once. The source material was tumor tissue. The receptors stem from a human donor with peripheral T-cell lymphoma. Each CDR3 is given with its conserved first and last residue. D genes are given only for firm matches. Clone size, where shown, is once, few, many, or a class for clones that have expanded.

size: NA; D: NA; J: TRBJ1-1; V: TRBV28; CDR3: CASSFRLTAEAFF; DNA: TGTGCCAGCAGTTTCCGTCTGACAGCAGAAGCTTTCTTT
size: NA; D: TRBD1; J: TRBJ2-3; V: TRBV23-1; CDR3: CASSQYSAEHPRDRDTDTQYF; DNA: TGCGCCAGCAGTCAATATAGTGCCGAACACCCGAGGGACAGAGACACAGATACGCAGTATTTT
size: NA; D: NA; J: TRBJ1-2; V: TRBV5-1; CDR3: CASSHRDRNYGYTF; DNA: TGCGCCAGCAGCCACCGAGACAGGAACTATGGCTACACCTTC
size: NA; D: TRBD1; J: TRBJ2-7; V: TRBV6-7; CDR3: CAISPNPTKTGGDSYEQYF; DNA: TGTGCCATCAGTCCAAACCCTACAAAGACAGGGGGAGACTCCTACGAGCAGTACTTC
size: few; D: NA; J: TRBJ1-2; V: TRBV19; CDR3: CASSNDYRVLNYGYTF; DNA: TGTGCCAGTAGTAATGACTACCGGGTCCTTAACTATGGCTACACCTTC
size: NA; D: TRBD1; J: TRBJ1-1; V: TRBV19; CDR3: CASSSVDRDRGRRQEAFF; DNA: TGTGCCAGTAGTTCGGTCGACCGGGACAGGGGTCGTCGGCAGGAAGCTTTCTTT
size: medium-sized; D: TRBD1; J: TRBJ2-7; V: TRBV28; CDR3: CASSWDRGIYEQYF; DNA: TGTGCCAGCAGTTGGGACAGGGGGATCTACGAGCAGTACTTC
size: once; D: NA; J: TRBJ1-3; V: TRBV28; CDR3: CASSLGLSGSGNTIYF; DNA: TGTGCCAGCAGTTTAGGTCTATCGGGCTCTGGAAACACCATATATTTT
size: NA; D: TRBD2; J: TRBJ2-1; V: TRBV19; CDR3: CASTRGLAGGPHEQFF; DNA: TGTGCCAGTACCCGGGGTCTAGCGGGAGGGCCACATGAGCAGTTCTTC
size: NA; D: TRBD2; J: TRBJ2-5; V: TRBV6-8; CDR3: CAISAPPGGGETQYF; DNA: TGTGCCATCAGCGCCCCCCCGGGGGGAGGAGAGACCCAGTACTTC
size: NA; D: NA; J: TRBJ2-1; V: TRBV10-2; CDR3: CASSESRGSEKQFF; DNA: TGCGCCAGCAGTGAGAGTAGAGGCAGTGAAAAGCAGTTCTTC
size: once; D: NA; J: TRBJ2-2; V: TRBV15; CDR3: CATSRVSSTGELFF; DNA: TGTGCCACCAGCAGAGTTAGCTCCACCGGAGAGCTGTTTTTT
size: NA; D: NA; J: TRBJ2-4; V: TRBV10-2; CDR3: CASSESRGGLNIQYF; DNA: TGCGCCAGCAGTGAGTCGCGAGGAGGATTGAACATTCAGTACTTC
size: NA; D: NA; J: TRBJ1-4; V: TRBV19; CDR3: CASRRQNLHNEKLFF; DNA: TGTGCCAGTAGGAGGCAGAACTTACATAATGAAAAACTGTTTTTT
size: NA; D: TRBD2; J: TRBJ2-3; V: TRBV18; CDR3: CASSPGSGDTQYF; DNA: TGTGCCAGCTCACCGGGTAGCGGGGATACGCAGTATTTT
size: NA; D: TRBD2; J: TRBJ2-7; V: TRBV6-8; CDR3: CASRRGSALAGGDEYEQYF; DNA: TGTGCCAGCAGGAGGGGATCCGCTTTAGCGGGAGGCGATGAGTACGAGCAGTACTTC
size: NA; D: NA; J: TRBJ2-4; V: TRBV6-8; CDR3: CASSYRSPQAGAKNIQYF; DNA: TGTGCCAGCAGTTACCGATCTCCCCAGGCGGGAGCCAAAAACATTCAGTACTTC
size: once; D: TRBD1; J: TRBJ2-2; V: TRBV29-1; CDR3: CSVGTGPNTGELFF; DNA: TGCAGCGTGGGGACAGGACCGAACACCGGGGAGCTGTTTTTT
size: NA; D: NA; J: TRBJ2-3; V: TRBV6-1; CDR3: CASSEEIAVKTDTQYF; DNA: TGTGCCAGCAGTGAAGAAATAGCGGTCAAAACAGATACGCAGTATTTT
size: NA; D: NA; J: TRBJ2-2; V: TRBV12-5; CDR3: CASSVGLANTGELFF; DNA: TGTGCCAGCTCCGTTGGTCTAGCGAACACCGGGGAGCTGTTTTTT
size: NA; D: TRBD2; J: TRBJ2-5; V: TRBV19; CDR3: CASSISGGRETQYF; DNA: TGTGCCAGTAGTATAAGCGGGGGTCGAGAGACCCAGTACTTC
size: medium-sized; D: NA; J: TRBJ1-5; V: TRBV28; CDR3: CASSSISNQPQHF; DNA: TGTGCCAGCAGTTCCATTAGCAATCAGCCCCAGCATTTT
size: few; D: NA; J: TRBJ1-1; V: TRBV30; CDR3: CAWGRAFDSQFPEAFF; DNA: TGTGCCTGGGGTAGGGCCTTCGACAGTCAATTCCCTGAAGCTTTCTTT
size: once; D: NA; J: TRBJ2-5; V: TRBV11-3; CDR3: CASTGEDIYETQYF; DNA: TGTGCCAGCACCGGGGAGGACATTTACGAGACCCAGTACTTC
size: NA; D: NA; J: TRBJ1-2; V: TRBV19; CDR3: CASSIKGGDNYGYTF; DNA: TGTGCCAGTAGTATTAAAGGTGGGGATAACTATGGCTACACCTTC
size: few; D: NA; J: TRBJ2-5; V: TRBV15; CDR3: CATSRDFGQETQYF; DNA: TGTGCCACCAGCAGAGATTTTGGCCAAGAGACCCAGTACTTC
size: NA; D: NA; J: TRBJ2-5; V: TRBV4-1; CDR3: CASSQVWGQETQYF; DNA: TGCGCCAGCAGCCAAGTTTGGGGCCAAGAGACCCAGTACTTC
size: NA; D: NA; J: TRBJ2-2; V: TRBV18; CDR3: CASSPPGRGSNTGELFF; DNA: TGTGCCAGCTCACCACCGGGAAGGGGGTCGAACACCGGGGAGCTGTTTTTT
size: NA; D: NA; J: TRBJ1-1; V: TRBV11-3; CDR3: CASSLTPSWSGVTEAFF; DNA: TGTGCCAGCAGCTTAACCCCCAGTTGGTCCGGGGTAACTGAAGCTTTCTTT
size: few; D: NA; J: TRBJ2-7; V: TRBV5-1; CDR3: CASSFIGGGDEQYF; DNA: TGCGCCAGCAGCTTTATTGGTGGAGGGGACGAGCAGTACTTC
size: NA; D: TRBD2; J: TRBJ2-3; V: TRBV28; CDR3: CASSWLAGPTDTQYF; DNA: TGTGCCAGCAGCTGGCTAGCGGGACCGACAGATACGCAGTATTTT
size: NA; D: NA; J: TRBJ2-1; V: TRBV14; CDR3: CASSRYSYNEQFF; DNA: TGTGCCAGCAGCCGATACTCCTACAATGAGCAGTTCTTC
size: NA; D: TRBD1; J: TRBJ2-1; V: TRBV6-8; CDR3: CASSNGQAYNEQFF; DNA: TGTGCCAGCAGTAACGGACAGGCATACAATGAGCAGTTCTTC
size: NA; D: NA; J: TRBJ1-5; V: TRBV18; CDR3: CASSPDFNSNQPQHF; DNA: TGTGCCAGCTCACCAGATTTCAATAGCAATCAGCCCCAGCATTTT
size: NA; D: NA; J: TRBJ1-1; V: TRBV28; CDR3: CASSSTNTEAFF; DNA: TGTGCCAGCAGTTCCACGAACACTGAAGCTTTCTTT
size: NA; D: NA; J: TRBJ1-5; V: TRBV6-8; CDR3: CASSGERVSNQPQHF; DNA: TGTGCCAGCAGTGGAGAGCGGGTAAGCAATCAGCCCCAGCATTTT
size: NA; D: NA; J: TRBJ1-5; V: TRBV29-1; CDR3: CSVVSGQGQPQHF; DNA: TGCAGCGTTGTGTCGGGACAAGGACAGCCCCAGCATTTT
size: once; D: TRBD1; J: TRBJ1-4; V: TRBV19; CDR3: CASSSRTGGQNEKLFF; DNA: TGTGCCAGTAGTTCCAGGACAGGGGGACAAAATGAAAAACTGTTTTTT
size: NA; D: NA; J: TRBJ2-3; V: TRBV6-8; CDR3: CAISLSTSTDTQYF; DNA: TGTGCCATCAGTTTGTCGACTAGCACAGATACGCAGTATTTT
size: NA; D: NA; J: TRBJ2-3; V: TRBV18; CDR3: CASSPGTGRDTQYF; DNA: TGTGCCAGCTCACCAGGGACCGGCAGGGATACGCAGTATTTT
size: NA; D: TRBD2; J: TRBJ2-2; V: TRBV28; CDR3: CASSPRTRARTGELFF; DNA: TGTGCCAGCAGTCCCAGGACTAGAGCGCGTACCGGGGAGCTGTTTTTT
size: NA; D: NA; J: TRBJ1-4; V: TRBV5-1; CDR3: CASSPDTTGEKLFF; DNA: TGCGCCAGCAGCCCGGACACAACGGGCGAAAAACTGTTTTTT
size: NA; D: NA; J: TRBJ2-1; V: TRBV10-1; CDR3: CASSGSSRDEQFF; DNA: TGCGCCAGCAGTGGATCTAGCAGGGATGAGCAGTTCTTC
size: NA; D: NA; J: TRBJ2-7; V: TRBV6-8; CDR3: CASSDRDGYYEQYF; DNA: TGTGCCAGCAGTGATAGGGACGGATACTACGAGCAGTACTTC
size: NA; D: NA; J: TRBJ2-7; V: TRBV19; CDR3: CASRIGQGSYEQYF; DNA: TGTGCCAGTAGGATTGGTCAGGGCTCCTACGAGCAGTACTTC
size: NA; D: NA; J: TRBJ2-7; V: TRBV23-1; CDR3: CASSQSEGAPYEQYF; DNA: TGCGCCAGCAGTCAATCGGAGGGGGCCCCCTACGAGCAGTACTTC
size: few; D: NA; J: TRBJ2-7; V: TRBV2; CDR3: CASSGFLTENYEQYF; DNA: TGTGCCAGCAGTGGATTCCTGACAGAAAACTACGAGCAGTACTTC
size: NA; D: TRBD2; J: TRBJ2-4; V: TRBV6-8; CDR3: CAISGAGGAKNIQYF; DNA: TGTGCCATCAGTGGAGCGGGAGGGGCCAAAAACATTCAGTACTTC
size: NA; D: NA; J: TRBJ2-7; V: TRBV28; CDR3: CASSPWGQGTWSYEQYF; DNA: TGTGCCAGCAGTCCCTGGGGGCAGGGCACTTGGTCCTACGAGCAGTACTTC
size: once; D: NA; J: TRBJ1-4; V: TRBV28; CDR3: CASSLVPPNEKLFF; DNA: TGTGCCAGCAGTTTGGTCCCCCCTAATGAAAAACTGTTTTTT
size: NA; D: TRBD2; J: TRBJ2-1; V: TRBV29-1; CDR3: CSVEGLAGGHRDEQFF; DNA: TGCAGCGTTGAGGGACTAGCGGGAGGGCACAGGGATGAGCAGTTCTTC
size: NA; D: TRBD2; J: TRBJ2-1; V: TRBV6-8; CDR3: CASSYDPGEAGGGHEQFF; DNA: TGTGCCAGCAGTTACGACCCGGGGGAAGCGGGAGGGGGTCATGAGCAGTTCTTC
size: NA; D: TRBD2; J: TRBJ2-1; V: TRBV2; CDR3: CASSRTSGQYNEQFF; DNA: TGTGCCAGCAGTAGGACTAGCGGACAATACAATGAGCAGTTCTTC
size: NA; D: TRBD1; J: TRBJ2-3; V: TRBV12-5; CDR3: CASGLGQGATDTQYF; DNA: TGTGCTAGTGGTTTGGGACAGGGAGCCACAGATACGCAGTATTTT
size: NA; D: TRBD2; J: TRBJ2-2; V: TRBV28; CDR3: CASSPAGSGGNTGELFF; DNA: TGTGCCAGCAGCCCCGCGGGGAGCGGGGGGAACACCGGGGAGCTGTTTTTT
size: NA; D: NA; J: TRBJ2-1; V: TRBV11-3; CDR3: CASSLGLGRDEQFF; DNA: TGTGCCAGCAGCTTAGGGCTGGGGCGGGATGAGCAGTTCTTC
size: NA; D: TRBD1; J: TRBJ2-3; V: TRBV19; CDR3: CASSRQGAADTQYF; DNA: TGTGCCAGTAGTCGACAGGGGGCGGCAGATACGCAGTATTTT
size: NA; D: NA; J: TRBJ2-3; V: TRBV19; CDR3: CASSIVGLAHTDTQYF; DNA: TGTGCCAGTAGTATAGTTGGCCTAGCCCACACAGATACGCAGTATTTT
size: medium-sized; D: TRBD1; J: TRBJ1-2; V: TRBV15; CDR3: CATSRDNRGDGYTF; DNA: TGTGCCACCAGCAGAGATAACAGGGGAGACGGCTACACCTTC